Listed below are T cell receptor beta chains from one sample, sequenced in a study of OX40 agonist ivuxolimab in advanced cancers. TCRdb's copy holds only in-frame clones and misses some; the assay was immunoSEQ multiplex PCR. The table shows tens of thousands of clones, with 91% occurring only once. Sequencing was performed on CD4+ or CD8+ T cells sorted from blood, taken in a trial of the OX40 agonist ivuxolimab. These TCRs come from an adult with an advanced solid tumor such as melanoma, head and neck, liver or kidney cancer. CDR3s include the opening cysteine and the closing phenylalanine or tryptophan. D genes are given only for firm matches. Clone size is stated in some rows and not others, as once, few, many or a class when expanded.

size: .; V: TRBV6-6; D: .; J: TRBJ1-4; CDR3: CASRKSFVVEKLFF; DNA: TGTGCCAGCAGAAAAAGTTTCGTGGTTGAAAAACTGTTTTTT
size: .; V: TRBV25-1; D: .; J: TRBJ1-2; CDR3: CASSEGNGYTF; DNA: TGTGCCAGCAGTGAGGGTAATGGCTACACCTTC
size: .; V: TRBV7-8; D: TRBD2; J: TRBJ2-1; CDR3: CASSMGLAGAGNNEQFF; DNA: TGTGCCAGCAGCATGGGACTAGCGGGAGCGGGTAACAATGAGCAGTTCTTC
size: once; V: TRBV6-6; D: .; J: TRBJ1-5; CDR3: CASSQDGSYSNQPQHF; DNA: TGTGCCAGCAGTCAGGACGGCAGCTATAGCAATCAGCCCCAGCATTTT
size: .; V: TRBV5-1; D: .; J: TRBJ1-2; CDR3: CASSAGGNYGYTF; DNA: TGCGCCAGCAGCGCCGGGGGTAACTATGGCTACACCTTC
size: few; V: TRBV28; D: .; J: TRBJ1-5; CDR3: CASSLFGGPQPQHF; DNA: TGTGCCAGCAGTTTATTCGGTGGACCTCAGCCCCAGCATTTT
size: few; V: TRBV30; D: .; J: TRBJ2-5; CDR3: CAWTQPQETQYF; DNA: TGTGCCTGGACACAACCCCAAGAGACCCAGTACTTC
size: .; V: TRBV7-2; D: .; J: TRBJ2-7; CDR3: CASNAAGSSYEQYF; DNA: TGTGCCAGCAACGCGGCGGGCAGCTCCTACGAGCAGTACTTC
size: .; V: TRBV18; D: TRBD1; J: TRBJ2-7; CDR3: CASSPDRGTYEQYF; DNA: TGTGCCAGCTCACCAGACAGGGGAACCTACGAGCAGTACTTC
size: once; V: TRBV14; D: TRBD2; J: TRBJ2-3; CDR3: CASSPGLAANTDTQYF; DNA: TGTGCCAGCAGCCCCGGACTAGCGGCCAACACAGATACGCAGTATTTT
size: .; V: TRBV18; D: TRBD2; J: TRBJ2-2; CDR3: CASSPPDTSGVTGELFF; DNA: TGTGCCAGCTCACCACCGGATACTAGCGGGGTGACCGGGGAGCTGTTTTTT
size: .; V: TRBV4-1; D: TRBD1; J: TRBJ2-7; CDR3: CASSQFAGTAAYEQYF; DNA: TGCGCCAGCAGCCAATTCGCCGGGACAGCAGCCTACGAGCAGTACTTC
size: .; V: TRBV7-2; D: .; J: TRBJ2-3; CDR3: CASSLSTASTDTQYF; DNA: TGTGCCAGCAGCTTATCGACAGCCTCCACAGATACGCAGTATTTT
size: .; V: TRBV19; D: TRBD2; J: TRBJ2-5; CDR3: CASSPRGAGDAGTQYF; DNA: TGTGCCAGTAGCCCTCGCGGGGCGGGAGATGCGGGGACCCAGTACTTC
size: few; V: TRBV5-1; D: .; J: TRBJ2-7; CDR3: CASSSAQNYEQYF; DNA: TGCGCCAGCAGCTCGGCACAAAACTACGAGCAGTACTTC
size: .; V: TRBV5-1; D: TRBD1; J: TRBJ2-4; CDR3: CASSDVGGLKNIQYF; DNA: TGCGCCAGCAGCGATGTAGGGGGCCTCAAAAACATTCAGTACTTC
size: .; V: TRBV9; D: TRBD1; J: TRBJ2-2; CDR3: CASSVDRGGFTGELFF; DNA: TGTGCCAGCAGCGTCGACAGGGGGGGTTTCACCGGGGAGCTGTTTTTT
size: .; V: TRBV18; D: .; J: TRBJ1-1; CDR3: CASSPENTEAFF; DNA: TGTGCCAGCTCACCAGAGAACACTGAAGCTTTCTTT
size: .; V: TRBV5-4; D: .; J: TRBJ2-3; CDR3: CASSNGRGGQRTDTQYF; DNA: TGTGCCAGCAGCAATGGGAGGGGGGGACAGCGCACAGATACGCAGTATTTT
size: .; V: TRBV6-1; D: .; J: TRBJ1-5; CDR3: CASSEKLSNQPQHF; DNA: TGTGCCAGCAGTGAAAAGCTTAGCAATCAGCCCCAGCATTTT
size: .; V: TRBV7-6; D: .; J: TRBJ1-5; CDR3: CASSLADNQPQHF; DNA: TGTGCCAGCAGCTTGGCAGACAATCAGCCCCAGCATTTT
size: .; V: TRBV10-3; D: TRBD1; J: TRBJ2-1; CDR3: CAISETGGQVNEQFF; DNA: TGTGCCATCAGTGAGACAGGGGGCCAGGTCAATGAGCAGTTCTTC
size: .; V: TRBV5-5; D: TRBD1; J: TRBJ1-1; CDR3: CASSLRQGPSEAFF; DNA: TGTGCCAGCAGCTTGCGACAGGGTCCTTCTGAAGCTTTCTTT
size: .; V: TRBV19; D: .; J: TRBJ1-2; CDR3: CASSGAGSFNYGYTF; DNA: TGTGCCAGTAGTGGGGCAGGGAGTTTTAACTATGGCTACACCTTC
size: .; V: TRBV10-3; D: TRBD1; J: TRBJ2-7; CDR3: CAIRDRGESSSYEQYF; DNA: TGTGCCATCAGGGACAGGGGCGAAAGTAGCTCCTACGAGCAGTACTTC
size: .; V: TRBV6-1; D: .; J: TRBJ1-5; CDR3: CASSEAGQINQPQHF; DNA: TGTGCCAGCAGTGAAGCAGGACAGATCAATCAGCCCCAGCATTTT
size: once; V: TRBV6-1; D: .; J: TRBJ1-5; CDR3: CASSEGTSNQPQHF; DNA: TGTGCCAGCAGTGAGGGTACTAGCAATCAGCCCCAGCATTTT
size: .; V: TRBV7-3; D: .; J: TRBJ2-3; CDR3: CASSPTGPDTQYF; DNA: TGTGCCAGCAGCCCCACAGGGCCAGATACGCAGTATTTT
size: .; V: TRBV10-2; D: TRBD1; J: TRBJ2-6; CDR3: CASSSGTGGASGANVLTF; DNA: TGCGCCAGCAGTTCCGGGACAGGGGGCGCCTCTGGGGCCAACGTCCTGACTTTC
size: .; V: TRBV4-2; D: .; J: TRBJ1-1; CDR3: CASSQVDIRIRSTEAFF; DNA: TGTGCCAGCAGCCAAGTTGACATTCGGATTCGGAGCACTGAAGCTTTCTTT
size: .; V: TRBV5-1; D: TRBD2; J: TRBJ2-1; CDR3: CASSLAGTSGRTNEQFF; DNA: TGCGCCAGCAGCTTGGCCGGGACTAGCGGGCGTACCAATGAGCAGTTCTTC
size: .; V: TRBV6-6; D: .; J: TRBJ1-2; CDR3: CASTRMDYGYTF; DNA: TGTGCCAGCACCAGGATGGACTATGGCTACACCTTC
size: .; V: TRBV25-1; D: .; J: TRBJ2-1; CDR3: CAEQAPLNEQFF; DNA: TGTGCCGAGCAAGCTCCGCTAAATGAGCAGTTCTTC
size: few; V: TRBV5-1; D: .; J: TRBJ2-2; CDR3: CASRLGANTGELFF; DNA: TGCGCCAGCAGGCTGGGGGCGAACACCGGGGAGCTGTTTTTT
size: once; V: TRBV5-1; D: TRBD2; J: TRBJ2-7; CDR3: CASSTGTGTSVYEQYF; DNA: TGCGCCAGTAGTACTGGGACGGGGACTAGCGTGTACGAGCAGTACTTC
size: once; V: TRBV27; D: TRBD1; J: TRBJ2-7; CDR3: CASRTGGTYEQYF; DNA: TGTGCCAGCCGGACAGGGGGTACTTACGAGCAGTACTTC
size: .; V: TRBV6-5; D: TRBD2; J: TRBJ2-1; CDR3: CASRRTSATYNEQFF; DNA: TGTGCCAGCAGACGGACTAGCGCAACCTACAATGAGCAGTTCTTC
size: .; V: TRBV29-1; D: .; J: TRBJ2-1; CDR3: CSVEKRAALGNEQFF; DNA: TGCAGCGTTGAAAAGCGGGCCGCCTTGGGCAATGAGCAGTTCTTC
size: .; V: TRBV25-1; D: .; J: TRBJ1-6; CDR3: CASSDHKPYNSPLHF; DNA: TGTGCCAGCAGTGATCACAAGCCCTATAATTCACCCCTCCACTTT
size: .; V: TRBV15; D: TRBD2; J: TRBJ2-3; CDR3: CATSIGTSGNSDTQYF; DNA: TGTGCCACCAGCATAGGGACTAGCGGGAATTCAGATACGCAGTATTTT
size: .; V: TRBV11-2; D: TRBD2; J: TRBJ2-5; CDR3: CASSRERGKETQYF; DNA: TGTGCCAGCAGCAGAGAGCGGGGTAAAGAGACCCAGTACTTC
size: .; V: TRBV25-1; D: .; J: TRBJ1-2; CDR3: CASSYSGTPNYGYTF; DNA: TGTGCCAGCAGTTACTCCGGGACACCCAACTATGGCTACACCTTC
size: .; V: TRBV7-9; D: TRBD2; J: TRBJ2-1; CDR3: CASEPLAGAEEQFF; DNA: TGTGCCAGCGAACCCCTAGCGGGAGCTGAGGAGCAGTTCTTC
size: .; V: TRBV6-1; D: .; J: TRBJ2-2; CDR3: CASRSPTGELFF; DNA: TGTGCCAGCAGATCACCCACCGGGGAGCTGTTTTTT